The sequence of this T cell receptor (beta chain) was determined in a study of cytomegalovirus exposure and HLA in healthy donors. Germline lookup yields CDR1 SQVTM and CDR2 ANQGSEA. V was cut by 2 bases and J by 5 bases, with 12 bases left in between. This CDR3 spans 14 amino acids. Only one count was recorded for this clone. PCR employed 60 Vbeta and 13 Jbeta primers. Profiled with immunoSEQ multiplex PCR; TCRdb holds only in-frame clones, not every one. The sample holds about 120,000 clones, about four fifths seen once. The sequence derives from a young man in good health and CMV-seropositive. Input material: PBMCs. The chain recombines TRBV29-1 with TRBJ2-2; TRBD2 might be the D (5 bases). Here the CDR3 reads CSVERQPGTGELFF. The CDR3 DNA reads TGCAGCGTTGAAAGGCAACCGGGGACCGGGGAGCTGTTTTTT.